This passage covers 10 T cell receptor beta chains from one sample sequenced in a study of T cells after yellow fever vaccination. TCRdb reprocessed the 5' RACE reads with MiXCR, giving one entry per CDR3 protein. The data show 200,000 to 250,000 distinct CDR3 sequences, around 7% seen once. Sequencing used CD4+ T cells sorted from PBMCs, obtained 15 days after the yellow fever booster vaccination. The source is a man aged 25-40 years who received the YFV17D yellow fever vaccine.

This clonotype was detected many times. The chain employs TRBV7-2 and TRBJ2-7, with no clear D. With 1 base removed from V and 4 bases from J, the gap between germline ends came to 11 bases. The CDR3 contains 14 residues. CDR1 is SGHTA, CDR2 FQGNSA, per germline. The CDR3: CASSLGQIPYEQYF. DNA for the CDR3: TGTGCCAGCAGCTTAGGACAAATCCCTTACGAGCAGTACTTC.

The chain carries TRBV28 and TRBJ2-3, with 7 bases fitting TRBD2. The CDR3 runs to 14 residues. The J segment lost 3 bases and the V segment lost 7 bases, leaving 7 bases of the junction unmatched. Germline CDR1 reads MDHEN; CDR2 reads SYDVKM. CDR3: CASNSGGRTDTQYF. CDR3 in DNA: TGTGCCAGCAACTCGGGAGGAAGGACAGATACGCAGTATTTT.

This clonotype turned up a few times. V gene TRBV30 combines with J gene TRBJ2-6; unclear D gene. The CDR3 has 14 amino acids. CDR1 and CDR2 (germline): GTSNPN, SVGIG (reference sequence). Trimming took 4 bases from V and 0 from J, leaving 7 bases between them. CDR3 bases: TGTGCCTGGAAACTGGTCTCTGGGGCCAACGTCCTGACTTTC. Translation gives CAWKLVSGANVLTF.

The chain uses TRBV12-3 or TRBV12-4 and TRBJ2-1; D call uncertain. This CDR3 is 12 amino acids long. V lost 6 bases and J lost 10, with 13 bases in between. For the CDR3, the DNA is TGTGCCAGCAGCCCCCGTATCGGAGAGCAGTTCTTC. Its translation: CASSPRIGEQFF.

This clonotype has a handful of counts. The chain joins TRBV2 to TRBJ2-3, with 9 nucleotides matching TRBD2. CDR1 is SNHLY, CDR2 FYNNEI, per germline. The CDR3 sequence is 15 residues long. After removal of 2 bases from V and 10 bases from J, the junction contained 10 bases not matched to a gene. CDR3: CASSELGLAGGAQYF. The CDR3 nucleotides read TGTGCCAGCAGTGAATTGGGACTAGCCGGCGGAGCGCAGTATTTT.

This clonotype was observed a few times. The rearrangement uses TRBV5-5 and TRBJ2-5; TRBD2 matches at 11 bases. Germline assignment: CDR1 SGHKS and CDR2 YYEKEE (reference sequence). This CDR3 contains 17 residues. V was clipped by 0 bases and J by 4 bases; unmatched bases: 8. CDR3: CASSLVGTSGSVETQYF. The CDR3 DNA reads as TGTGCCAGCAGCTTGGTAGGCACTAGCGGGAGCGTAGAGACCCAGTACTTC.

This clonotype was recorded a few times. The chain joins TRBV12-3 or TRBV12-4 to TRBJ2-5; 8 bases align to TRBD2. The J segment lost 1 base and the V segment lost 3 bases, leaving 4 bases of the junction unmatched. The CDR3 sequence is 15 residues long. The CDR3 DNA reads as TGTGCCAGCAGTTTCTCCGGGACTAGCCAAGAGACCCAGTACTTC. The encoded protein is CASSFSGTSQETQYF.

A few counts support this clonotype. The V call is TRBV6-5, the J call TRBJ2-7; D may correspond to TRBD1 or TRBD2 (6 bases each). Germline V lookup: CDR1 MNHEY, CDR2 SVGAGI. V lost 8 bases and J 4 bases, leaving 18 bases between the germline ends. The CDR3 is 14 amino acids. The CDR3 region has the DNA TGTGCCAGCCATACCGCGACAGGAGGGTACGAGCAGTACTTC. Amino acid sequence: CASHTATGGYEQYF.

This clonotype has at least ten counts. The CDR3 loop reads CASSLEGRGTGMETQYF. CDR3 nucleotides: TGTGCCAGCAGCTTGGAAGGCAGGGGGACCGGAATGGAGACCCAGTACTTC. This chain uses TRBV5-5 with TRBJ2-5; TRBD1 matches 7 bases. The CDR3 runs 17 residues. V gave up 0 bases and J gave up 5 bases; unmatched junction bases: 13. Germline V lookup: CDR1 SGHKS, CDR2 YYEKEE (reference sequence). Looking up the rest from reference TRBV5-5 and TRBJ2-5 gives the full variable domain: DAGVTQSPTHLIKTRGQQVTLRCSPISGHKSVSWYQQVLGQGPQFIFQYYEKEERGRGNFPDRFSARQFPNYSSELNVNALLLGDSALYLCASSLEGRGTGMETQYFGPGTRLLVL.

The table lists this clonotype with a few counts. The rearrangement uses TRBV5-5 and TRBJ2-7, with 7 nucleotides matching TRBD2. Germline CDR1 and CDR2: SGHKS and YYEKEE (reference sequence). Trimming removed 3 bases from V and 5 bases from J; junction bases left unmatched: 11. The CDR3 consists of 15 residues. CDR3 in DNA: TGTGCCAGCAGCTCGGGCTGGGGGGAGGGCCACGAGCAGTACTTC. Translating gives CASSSGWGEGHEQYF.